The sequence of this T cell receptor (beta chain) was determined in a study of OX40 agonist ivuxolimab in advanced cancers. Looking at the study overall: Ivuxolimab was an agonistic, fully human IgG2 monoclonal antibody directed against OX40 (CD134), a costimulatory receptor. Intravenous ivuxolimab was administered to patients every 2 weeks at six dose levels: 0.01, 0.1, 0.3, 1.5, 3 and 10 mg/kg. Of the 52 patients in dose escalation, 19 had hepatocellular carcinoma, some 15 had melanoma, 9 had renal cell carcinoma and 9 had head and neck cancer. The dose-escalation cohort was about 83% male with a mean age of about 60 years, ranging from roughly 23 to 85. Patients were allowed to have had prior anti-PD-1, anti-PD-L1 or anti-CTLA-4 therapy, and 30% to 40% of the dose-escalation patients had been treated with checkpoint inhibitors. Partial responses occurred in three dose-escalation patients, of whom one had hepatocellular carcinoma and two had cutaneous melanoma. The point of sequencing TCRbeta in the periphery was to test whether ivuxolimab changed TCR sequence diversity and drove clonal T-cell expansion. The monotherapy dose-escalation portion (N of about 49 patients) of the phase I ivuxolimab trial is reported in the paper. Paper-wide results and their limitations: The antigen specificity of the peripheral T cells that underwent clonal expansion was not determined. On average, CD8+ T cells showed more expanded clones than CD4+ T cells after ivuxolimab. Partial responders in the 0.1-3.0 mg/kg groups had among the lowest normalized peripheral clonal expansion, especially among CD8+ T cells. At doses of 0.1 to 3.0 mg/kg, clonal expansion of both CD4+ and CD8+ blood T cells was observed from baseline to week 6. Low levels of normalized T-cell clonal expansion were also shown by some nonresponding patients.

The CDR3 spans 22 residues, from the cysteine through the phenylalanine. Only CDR3 DNA is held: 66 bases, read in frame from base 1. The germline V gene (reference sequence) yields SSHAT for CDR1 and FNYEAQ for CDR2. To sequence the TCRbeta CDR3 region, genomic DNA was isolated from the sorted cells. TCRbeta CDR3 regions were sequenced using the immunoSEQ Assay. TCRdb took this table from immuneACCESS and kept in-frame rearrangements with V and J called. Such tables lack part of the clones; where checked against another copy, unresolved V genes explain under half of the gap, and the rest is unexplained. Counted in this sample were 100,000 to 150,000 clones; 90% of them appeared once. The biggest ten clones account for around 0.99% of the sample. Patients with a history of autoimmune disease or receiving systemic immunosuppression were excluded from the trial. Peripheral blood for TCR sequencing was collected from all dose cohorts at baseline, on cycle 4 day 1, and on cycle 7 day 1. Samples came from an open-label, multicenter, first-in-human phase I dose-escalation trial of ivuxolimab. The trial enrolled adults with locally advanced or metastatic head and neck squamous cell, hepatocellular, melanoma or renal cell carcinoma. Before TCR sequencing, CD4+ T cells and CD8+ T cells from peripheral blood were sorted into separate populations.

About this clone itself: Its antigen remains undetermined. A read error may produce the germline difference seen at one junction end.

The receptor comes from an adult with an advanced solid tumor such as melanoma, head and neck, liver or kidney cancer. The starting material was CD4+ or CD8+ T cells sorted from blood, obtained in a trial of the OX40 agonist ivuxolimab. The V and J segments used are TRBV7-7 and TRBJ2-1; the D gene is not confidently resolved. The bases are TGTGCTAGCAGCATACCGAAAGGAAGGGTGTGGGGTCTCTTATGTGTTTTCAATGAGCAGTTCTTC. It translates as CASSIPKGRVWGLLCVFNEQFF.